One sample yielded the 4 T cell receptor beta chains listed below, sequenced in a study of early T cells in non-severe SARS-CoV-2 infection. MiXCR, run by TCRdb on the 5' RACE reads, gives a single entry per CDR3 protein. The data hold tens of thousands of distinct CDR3 sequences, with roughly a sixth observed a single time. The material was whole blood, obtained at baseline. The receptors derive from an adult who was a healthcare worker with PCR-confirmed SARS-CoV-2 infection or an uninfected control (not recorded which).

This sequence joins TRBV3-1 and TRBJ2-3; 12 nucleotides align to TRBD2. The CDR3 covers 16 residues. In germline, CDR1 is LGHDT, CDR2 YNNKEL (reference sequence). V lost 7 bases and J lost 5; bases outside the gene matches: 10. CDR3 DNA: TGTGCCAGCACTGGCACTAGCGGGGGGCGGGAAGATACGCAGTATTTT. Amino acid sequence: CASTGTSGGREDTQYF.

This clonotype was seen only a few times. The gene calls are TRBV18 and TRBJ2-7; D is tentatively TRBD1 or TRBD2 (6 bases each). Germline CDR1 and CDR2: KGHSH and LQKENI. CDR3 length equals 13 residues. The V gene lost 6 bases and the J gene lost 7 bases, with 16 bases spanning the gap. The CDR3 coding sequence is TGTGCCAGCTCTCTGGAGGGGGGCTGGGAGCAGTACTTC. It encodes CASSLEGGWEQYF. Based on the CDR3 plus reference TRBV18 and TRBJ2-7, the full variable domain is NAGVMQNPRHLVRRRGQEARLRCSPMKGHSHVYWYRQLPEEGLKFMVYLQKENIIDESGMPKERFSAEFPKEGPSILRIQQVVRGDSAAYFCASSLEGGWEQYFGPGTRLTVT.

This clonotype turned up a few times. This chain uses TRBV4-1 with TRBJ2-5; tentatively, D is TRBD2 (6 bases). Germline V gene lookup returns CDR1 MGHRA and CDR2 YSYEKL. The V end lost 3 bases, the J end lost 5 bases, and 10 bases lay between the germline ends. The CDR3 runs 13 residues. CDR3 nucleotide sequence: TGCGCCAGCAGCCAGGCCCGGGGGGAGACCCAGTACTTC. Translation: CASSQARGETQYF.

This clonotype showed up just a few times. The chain has TRBV25-1 and TRBJ2-6; the D call may be TRBD1 or TRBD2 (5 bases each). The germline V and J ends were trimmed by 2 bases and 0 bases, with 17 bases remaining between them. CDR1 MGHDK and CDR2 SYGVNS come from the germline V gene. The CDR3 totals 19 residues. CDR3: CASSERDGGLGSGANVLTF. The CDR3, as DNA: TGTGCCAGCAGTGAAAGGGACGGAGGATTAGGCTCTGGGGCCAACGTCCTGACTTTC.